This T cell receptor beta chain was profiled in a study of CD8+ T cells in alopecia areata. Across the whole study: Oral tofacitinib (5 to 10 mg twice daily) was administered to treated patients.

This clone was counted a single time. Antigen unknown. RNA was extracted and reverse transcribed into cDNA as the sequencing template. Sequencing was performed with immunoSEQ multiplex PCR; in TCRdb, only in-frame clones are kept and a portion is missing. The sample includes 150,000 or so clones, 40% to 65% seen only once; the top ten take approximately 19%. General study points: Scalp sequencing also captures normal skin's resident alphabeta T cells. Higher clonality was seen in lesional scalp than in normal scalp, especially in alopecia totalis/universalis.

Germline lookup yields CDR1 PRHDT and CDR2 FYEKMQ (reference sequence). This CDR3 comprises 15 residues. V lost 0 bases and J 7 bases, leaving 16 bases between the germline ends. This clonotype originated in a human donor with alopecia areata. This material consisted of CD8+ T cells sorted from blood, taken at week 0. This chain joins TRBV13 and TRBJ2-7; D is possibly TRBD2 (6 bases). The CDR3 DNA reads as TGTGCCAGCAGCTTAGGATCCGGGTCGCGGGATGAGCAGTACTTC. Amino acids: CASSLGSGSRDEQYF. The entire variable domain, with the rest obtained from reference TRBV13 and TRBJ2-7, is as follows: AAGVIQSPRHLIKEKRETATLKCYPIPRHDTVYWYQQGPGQDPQFLISFYEKMQSDKGSIPDRFSAQQFSDYHSELNMSSLELGDSALYFCASSLGSGSRDEQYFGPGTRLTVT.